Reported below is one T cell receptor beta chain. The data originate from a study of shared clonotypes between healthy human individuals. There are 11 residues in the CDR3. Trimming shortened V by 3 bases and J by 12 bases, and 9 bases separated the two germline ends. The germline V gene encodes CDR1 SNHLY and CDR2 FYNNEI. The table came from immunoSEQ multiplex PCR; TCRdb's copy has only in-frame clones and leaves some out. The table lists around 500,000 clones, over 75% of them singletons. The chain employs TRBV2 and TRBJ2-1, with D unclear. Material for sequencing was PBMCs. The receptor's source is a woman in her thirties or forties in good health. Some clones in this sample may be carry-over from other donors' samples. CDR3 DNA sequence: TGTGCCAGCAGTGAGTTGGTAGTGCAGTTCTTC. Translated, it gives CASSELVVQFF.